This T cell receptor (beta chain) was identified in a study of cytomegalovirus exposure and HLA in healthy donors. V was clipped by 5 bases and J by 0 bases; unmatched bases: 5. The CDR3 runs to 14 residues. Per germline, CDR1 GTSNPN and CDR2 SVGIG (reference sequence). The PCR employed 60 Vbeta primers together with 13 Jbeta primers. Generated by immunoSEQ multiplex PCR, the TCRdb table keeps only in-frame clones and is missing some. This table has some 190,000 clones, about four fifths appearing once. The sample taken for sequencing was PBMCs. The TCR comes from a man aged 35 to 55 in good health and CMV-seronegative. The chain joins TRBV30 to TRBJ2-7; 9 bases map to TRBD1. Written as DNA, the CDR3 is TGTGCCTGGCGAAGGGACAGGGCCTCCTACGAGCAGTACTTC. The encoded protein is CAWRRDRASYEQYF.